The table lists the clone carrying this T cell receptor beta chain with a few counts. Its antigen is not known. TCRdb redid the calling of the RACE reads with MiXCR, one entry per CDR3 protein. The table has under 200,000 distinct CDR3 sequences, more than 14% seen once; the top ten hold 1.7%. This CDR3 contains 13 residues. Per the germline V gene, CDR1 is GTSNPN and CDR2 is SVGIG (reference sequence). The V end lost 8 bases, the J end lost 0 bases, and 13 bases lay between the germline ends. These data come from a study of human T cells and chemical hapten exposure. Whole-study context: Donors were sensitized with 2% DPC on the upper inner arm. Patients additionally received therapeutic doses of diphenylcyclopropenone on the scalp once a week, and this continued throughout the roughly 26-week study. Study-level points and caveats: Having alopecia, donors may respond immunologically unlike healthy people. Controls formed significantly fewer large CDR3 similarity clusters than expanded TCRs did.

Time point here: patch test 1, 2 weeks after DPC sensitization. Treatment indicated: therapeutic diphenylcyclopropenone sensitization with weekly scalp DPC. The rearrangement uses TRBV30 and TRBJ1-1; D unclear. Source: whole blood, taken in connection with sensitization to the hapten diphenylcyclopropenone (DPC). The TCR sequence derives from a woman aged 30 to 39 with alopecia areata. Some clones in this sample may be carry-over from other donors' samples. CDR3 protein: CARTDGMNTEAFF. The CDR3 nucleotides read TGTGCCCGGACTGATGGGATGAACACTGAAGCTTTCTTT.